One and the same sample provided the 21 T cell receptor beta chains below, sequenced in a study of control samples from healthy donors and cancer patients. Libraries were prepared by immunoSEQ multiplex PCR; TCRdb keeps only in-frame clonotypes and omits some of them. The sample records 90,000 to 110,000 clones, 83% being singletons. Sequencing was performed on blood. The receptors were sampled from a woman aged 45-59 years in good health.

The CDR3 DNA reads as TGTGCCAGTAGTAGGGACAGGGGTGGCAATCAGCCCCAGCATTTT. Translation gives CASSRDRGGNQPQHF. The gene calls are TRBV19 and TRBJ1-5; TRBD1 aligns across 10 bases. Losses at the gene ends were 4 bases for V and 2 bases for J; bases not matched to a gene: 2. The CDR3 contains 15 residues. Germline CDR1 and CDR2: LNHDA and SQIVND (reference sequence).

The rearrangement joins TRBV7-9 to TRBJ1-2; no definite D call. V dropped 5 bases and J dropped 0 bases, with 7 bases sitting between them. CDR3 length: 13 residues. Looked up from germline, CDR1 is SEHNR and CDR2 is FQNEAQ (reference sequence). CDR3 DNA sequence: TGTGCCAGCAGCAAGTTAGCTAACTATGGCTACACCTTC. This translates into CASSKLANYGYTF. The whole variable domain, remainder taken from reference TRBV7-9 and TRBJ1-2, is DTGVSQNPRHKITKRGQNVTFRCDPISEHNRLYWYRQTLGQGPEFLTYFQNEAQLEKSRLLSDRFSAERPKGSFSTLEIQRTEQGDSAMYLCASSKLANYGYTFGSGTRLTVV.

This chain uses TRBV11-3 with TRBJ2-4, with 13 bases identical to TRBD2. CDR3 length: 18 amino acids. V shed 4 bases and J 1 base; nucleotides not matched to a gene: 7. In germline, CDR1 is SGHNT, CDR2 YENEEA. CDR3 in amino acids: CASSSVKTSGRAKNIQYF. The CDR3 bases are TGTGCCAGCAGCTCGGTTAAGACTAGCGGGAGGGCCAAAAACATTCAGTACTTC. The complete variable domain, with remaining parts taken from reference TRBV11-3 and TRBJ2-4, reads EAGVVQSPRYKIIEKKQPVAFWCNPISGHNTLYWYLQNLGQGPELLIRYENEEAVDDSQLPKDRFSAERLKGVDSTLKIQPAELGDSAVYLCASSSVKTSGRAKNIQYFGAGTRLSVL.

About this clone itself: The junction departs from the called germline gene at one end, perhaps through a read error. CDR3 coding DNA: TGTGCCAGCAGCATGGGACTAGCGGGAAACTACGAGCAGTGCTTC. Encoded protein: CASSMGLAGNYEQCF. This chain links TRBV7-2 with TRBJ2-7, with 13 bases fitting TRBD2. Germline V gene sequence: CDR1 SGHTA, CDR2 FQGNSA. CDR3 length: 15 residues.

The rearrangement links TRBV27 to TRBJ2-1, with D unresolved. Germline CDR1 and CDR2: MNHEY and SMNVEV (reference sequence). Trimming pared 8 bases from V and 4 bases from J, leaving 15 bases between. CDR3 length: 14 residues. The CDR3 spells CASGEGYGYNEQFF. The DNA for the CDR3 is TGTGCCAGCGGGGAAGGATACGGGTACAATGAGCAGTTCTTC.

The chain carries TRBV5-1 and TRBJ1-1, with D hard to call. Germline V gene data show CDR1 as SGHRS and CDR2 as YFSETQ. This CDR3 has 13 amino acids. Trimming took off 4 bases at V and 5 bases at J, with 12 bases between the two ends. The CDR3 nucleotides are TGCGCCAGCAGCAAATCCCCGCGGACTGAAGCTTTCTTT. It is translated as CASSKSPRTEAFF.

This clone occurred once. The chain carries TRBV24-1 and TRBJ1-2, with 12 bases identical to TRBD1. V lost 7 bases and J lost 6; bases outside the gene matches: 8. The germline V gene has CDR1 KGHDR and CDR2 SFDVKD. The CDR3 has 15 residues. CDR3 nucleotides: TGTGCCACCAGCCCCGGGACAGGGGGCATAGATGGCTACACCTTC. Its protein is CATSPGTGGIDGYTF.

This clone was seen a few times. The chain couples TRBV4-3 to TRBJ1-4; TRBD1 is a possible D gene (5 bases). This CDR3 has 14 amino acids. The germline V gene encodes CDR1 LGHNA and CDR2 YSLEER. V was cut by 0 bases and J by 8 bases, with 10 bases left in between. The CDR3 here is CASSQEGRGEKLFF. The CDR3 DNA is TGCGCCAGCAGCCAAGAAGGGCGGGGGGAAAAACTGTTTTTT.

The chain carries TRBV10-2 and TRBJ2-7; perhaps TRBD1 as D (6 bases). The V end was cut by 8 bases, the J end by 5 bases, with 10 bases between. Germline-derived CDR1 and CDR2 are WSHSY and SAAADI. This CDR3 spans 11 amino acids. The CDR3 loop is CASVQGHEQYF. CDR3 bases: TGCGCCAGCGTACAGGGTCACGAGCAGTACTTC.

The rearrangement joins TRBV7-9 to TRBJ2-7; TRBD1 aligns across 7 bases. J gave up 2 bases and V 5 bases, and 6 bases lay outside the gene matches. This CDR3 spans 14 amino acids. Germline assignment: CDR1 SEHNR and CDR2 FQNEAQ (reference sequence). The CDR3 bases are TGTGCCAGCAGCGCTGGGACAGTGCCCTACGAGCAGTACTTC. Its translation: CASSAGTVPYEQYF. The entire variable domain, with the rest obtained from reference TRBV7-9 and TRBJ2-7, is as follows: DTGVSQNPRHKITKRGQNVTFRCDPISEHNRLYWYRQTLGQGPEFLTYFQNEAQLEKSRLLSDRFSAERPKGSFSTLEIQRTEQGDSAMYLCASSAGTVPYEQYFGPGTRLTVT.

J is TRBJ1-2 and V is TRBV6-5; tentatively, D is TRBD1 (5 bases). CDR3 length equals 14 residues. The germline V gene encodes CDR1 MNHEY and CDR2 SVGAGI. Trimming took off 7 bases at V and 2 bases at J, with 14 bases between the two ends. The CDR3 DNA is TGTGCCAGCACGAGGGGTGGTTCCAACTATGGCTACACCTTC. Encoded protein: CASTRGGSNYGYTF.

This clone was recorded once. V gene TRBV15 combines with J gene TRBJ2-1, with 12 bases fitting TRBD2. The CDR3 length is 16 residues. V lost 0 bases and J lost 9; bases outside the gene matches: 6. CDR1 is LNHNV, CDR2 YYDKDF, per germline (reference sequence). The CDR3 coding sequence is TGTGCCACCAGCAGAGATAGACTAGCGGGAGTGAGTGAGCAGTTCTTC. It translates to CATSRDRLAGVSEQFF.

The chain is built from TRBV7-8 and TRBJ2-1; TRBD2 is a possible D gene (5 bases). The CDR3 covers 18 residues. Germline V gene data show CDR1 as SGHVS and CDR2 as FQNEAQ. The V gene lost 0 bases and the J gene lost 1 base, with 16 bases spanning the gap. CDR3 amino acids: CASSLANKRRSSYNEQFF. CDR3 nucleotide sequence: TGTGCCAGCAGCTTAGCGAACAAGCGGAGATCTTCCTACAATGAGCAGTTCTTC.

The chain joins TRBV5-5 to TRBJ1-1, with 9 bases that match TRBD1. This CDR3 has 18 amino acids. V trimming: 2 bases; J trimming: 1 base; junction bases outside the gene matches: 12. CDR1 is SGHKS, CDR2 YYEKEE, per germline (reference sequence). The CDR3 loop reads CASSFIYRDRVQNTEAFF. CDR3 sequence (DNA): TGTGCCAGCAGCTTTATTTACCGGGACAGGGTACAGAACACTGAAGCTTTCTTT.

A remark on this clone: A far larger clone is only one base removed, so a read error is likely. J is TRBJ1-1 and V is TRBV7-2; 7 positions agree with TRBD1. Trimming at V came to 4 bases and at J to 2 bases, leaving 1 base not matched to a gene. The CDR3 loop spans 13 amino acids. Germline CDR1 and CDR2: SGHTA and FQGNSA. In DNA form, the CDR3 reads TGTGCCAGCAGCTCAGGGGGTAACACTGAAGCTTTCTTT. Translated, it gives CASSSGGNTEAFF.

CDR3 residues: CAWSVIGGGGSYEQYF. Written as DNA, the CDR3 is TGTGCCTGGAGTGTAATCGGAGGGGGAGGGTCCTACGAGCAGTACTTC. The chain combines TRBV30 with TRBJ2-7; TRBD2 might be the D (7 bases). CDR3 length: 16 amino acids. V gave up 0 bases and J gave up 1 base, with 16 bases separating them. Per germline, CDR1 GTSNPN and CDR2 SVGIG (reference sequence).

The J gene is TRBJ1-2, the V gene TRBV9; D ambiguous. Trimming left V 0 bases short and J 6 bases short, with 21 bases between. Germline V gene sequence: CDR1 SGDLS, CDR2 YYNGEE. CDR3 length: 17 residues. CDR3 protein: CASSVVPTVESTNGYTF. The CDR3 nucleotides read TGTGCCAGCAGCGTAGTGCCCACGGTCGAATCCACCAATGGCTACACCTTC.

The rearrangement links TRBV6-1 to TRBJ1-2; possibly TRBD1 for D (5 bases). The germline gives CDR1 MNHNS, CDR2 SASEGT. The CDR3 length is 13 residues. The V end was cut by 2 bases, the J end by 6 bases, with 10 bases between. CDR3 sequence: CASSELGRDGYTF. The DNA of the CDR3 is TGTGCCAGCAGTGAATTGGGGCGGGATGGCTACACCTTC.

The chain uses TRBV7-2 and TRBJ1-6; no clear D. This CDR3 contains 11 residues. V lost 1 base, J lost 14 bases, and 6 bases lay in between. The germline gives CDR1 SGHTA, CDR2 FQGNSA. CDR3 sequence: CASSLGVTLHF. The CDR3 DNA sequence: TGTGCCAGCAGCTTAGGGGTCACCCTCCACTTT.

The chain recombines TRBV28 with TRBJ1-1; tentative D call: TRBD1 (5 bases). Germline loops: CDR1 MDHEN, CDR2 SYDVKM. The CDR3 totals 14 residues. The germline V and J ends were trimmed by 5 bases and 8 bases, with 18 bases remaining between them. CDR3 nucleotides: TGTGCCAGCAGTGGTTCAGGGTACACTTCAGAAGCTTTCTTT. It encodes CASSGSGYTSEAFF.

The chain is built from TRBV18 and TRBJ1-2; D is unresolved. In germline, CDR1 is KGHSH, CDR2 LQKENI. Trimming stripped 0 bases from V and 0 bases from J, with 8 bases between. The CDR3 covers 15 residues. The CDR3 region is CASSPPGNANYGYTF. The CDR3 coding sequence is TGTGCCAGCTCACCACCGGGAAATGCTAACTATGGCTACACCTTC.